This paragraph covers one T cell receptor beta chain sequence. Study processing details: Reference gene primers were amplified, and this amplification served to estimate nucleated cell counts. Profiled with immunoSEQ multiplex PCR; TCRdb holds only in-frame clones, not every one. Clone size and V and J calls were adopted from that table, with D and trimming inferred from the DNA. The top ten clones hold about 25% of a sample with 25,000 to 35,000 clones, around 83% of them seen once. The data were obtained in a study of blood T cell repertoires in COVID-19. On the study more broadly: The United States, Italy and Spain provided the acute and convalescent COVID-19 samples.

CDR1 LGHDT and CDR2 YNNKEL come from the germline V gene (reference sequence). V was clipped by 6 bases and J by 7 bases, with 12 bases between them. The CDR3 has 13 amino acids. Sequenced material: peripheral blood. The chain combines TRBV3-1 (or the pseudogene TRBV3-2) with TRBJ2-2; D remains unclear. The TCR sequence derives from a man aged 70 or older with active COVID-19. CDR3 DNA: TGTGCCAGCAGTCCTCTAGGAAGCGGGGAGCTGTTTTTT. The encoded protein is CASSPLGSGELFF.